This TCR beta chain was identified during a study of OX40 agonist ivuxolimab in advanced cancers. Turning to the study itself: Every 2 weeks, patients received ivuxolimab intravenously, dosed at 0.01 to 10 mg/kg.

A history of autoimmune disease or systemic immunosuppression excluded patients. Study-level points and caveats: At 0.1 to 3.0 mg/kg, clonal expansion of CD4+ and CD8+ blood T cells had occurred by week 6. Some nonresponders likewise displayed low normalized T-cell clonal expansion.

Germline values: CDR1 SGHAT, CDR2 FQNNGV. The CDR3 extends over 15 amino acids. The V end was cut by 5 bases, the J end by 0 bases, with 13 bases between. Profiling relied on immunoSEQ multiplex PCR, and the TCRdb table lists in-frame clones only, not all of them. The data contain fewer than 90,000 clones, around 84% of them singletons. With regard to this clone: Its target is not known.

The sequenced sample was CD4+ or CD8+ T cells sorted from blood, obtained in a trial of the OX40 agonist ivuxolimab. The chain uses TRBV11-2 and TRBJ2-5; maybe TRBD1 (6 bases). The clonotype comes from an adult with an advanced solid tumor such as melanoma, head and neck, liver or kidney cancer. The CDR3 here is CASSQGDRYQETQYF. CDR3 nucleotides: TGTGCCAGCAGCCAAGGTGACAGGTACCAAGAGACCCAGTACTTC.